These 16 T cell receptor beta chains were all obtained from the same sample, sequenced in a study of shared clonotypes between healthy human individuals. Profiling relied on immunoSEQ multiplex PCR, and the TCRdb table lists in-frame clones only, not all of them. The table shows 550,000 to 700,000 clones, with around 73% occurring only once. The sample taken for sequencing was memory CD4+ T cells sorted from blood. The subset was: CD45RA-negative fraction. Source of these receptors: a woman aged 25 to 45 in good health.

The CDR3, as DNA: TGTGCCAGCAGCGGCATCGGAGGAGGGGGTAGCAATCAGCCCCAGCATTTT. Translated: CASSGIGGGGSNQPQHF. The genes are TRBV2 and TRBJ1-5; TRBD1 might be the D (6 bases). V was shortened by 6 bases and J by 0 bases, with 18 bases between the two germline ends. CDR3 length equals 17 residues. The germline V gene encodes CDR1 SNHLY and CDR2 FYNNEI.

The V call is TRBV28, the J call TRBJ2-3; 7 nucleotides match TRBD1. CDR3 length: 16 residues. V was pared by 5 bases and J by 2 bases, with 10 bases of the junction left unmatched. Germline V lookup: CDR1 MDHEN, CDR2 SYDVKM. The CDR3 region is CASSPRDSFPTDTQYF. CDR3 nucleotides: TGTGCCAGCAGTCCCCGGGACAGCTTTCCCACAGATACGCAGTATTTT. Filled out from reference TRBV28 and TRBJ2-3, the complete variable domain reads DVKVTQSSRYLVKRTGEKVFLECVQDMDHENMFWYRQDPGLGLRLIYFSYDVKMKEKGDIPEGYSVSREKKERFSLILESASTNQTSMYLCASSPRDSFPTDTQYFGPGTRLTVL.

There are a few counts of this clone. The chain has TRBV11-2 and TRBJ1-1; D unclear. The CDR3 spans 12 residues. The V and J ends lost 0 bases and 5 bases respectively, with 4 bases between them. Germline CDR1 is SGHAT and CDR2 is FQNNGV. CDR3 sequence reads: CASSLDGTEAFF. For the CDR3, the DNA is TGTGCCAGCAGCTTAGACGGTACTGAAGCTTTCTTT.

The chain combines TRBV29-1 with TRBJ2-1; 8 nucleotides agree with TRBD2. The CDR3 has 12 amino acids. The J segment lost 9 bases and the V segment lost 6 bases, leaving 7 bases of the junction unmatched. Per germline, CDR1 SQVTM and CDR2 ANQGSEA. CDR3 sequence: CSVRGLVGEQFF. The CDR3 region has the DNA TGCAGCGTGCGGGGACTAGTAGGTGAGCAGTTCTTC.

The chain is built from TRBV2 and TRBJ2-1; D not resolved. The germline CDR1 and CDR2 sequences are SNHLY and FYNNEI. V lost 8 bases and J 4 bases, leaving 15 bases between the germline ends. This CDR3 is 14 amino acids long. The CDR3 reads CASGLVGKYNEQFF. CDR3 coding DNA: TGTGCCAGCGGGTTAGTGGGGAAGTACAATGAGCAGTTCTTC.

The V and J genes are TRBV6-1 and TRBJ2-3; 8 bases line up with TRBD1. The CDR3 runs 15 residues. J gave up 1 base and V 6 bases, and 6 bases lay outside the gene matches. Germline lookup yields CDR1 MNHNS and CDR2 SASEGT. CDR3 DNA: TGTGCCAGCAGCCACACAGGGGGTGGCACAGATACGCAGTATTTT. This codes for CASSHTGGGTDTQYF.

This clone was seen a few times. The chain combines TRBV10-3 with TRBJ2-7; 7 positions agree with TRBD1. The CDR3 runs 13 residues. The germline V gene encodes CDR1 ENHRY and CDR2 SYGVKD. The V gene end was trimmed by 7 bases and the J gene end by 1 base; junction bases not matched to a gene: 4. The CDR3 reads CAINRGISYEQYF. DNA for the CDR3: TGTGCCATCAACAGGGGAATTTCCTACGAGCAGTACTTC.

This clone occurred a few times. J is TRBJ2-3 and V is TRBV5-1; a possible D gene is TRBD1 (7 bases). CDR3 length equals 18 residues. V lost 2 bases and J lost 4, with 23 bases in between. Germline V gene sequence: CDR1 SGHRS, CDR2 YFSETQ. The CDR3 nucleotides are TGCGCCAGCAGCTTTGCCGGGATGGGCGGAGGGGGCCCAGATACGCAGTATTTT. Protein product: CASSFAGMGGGGPDTQYF.

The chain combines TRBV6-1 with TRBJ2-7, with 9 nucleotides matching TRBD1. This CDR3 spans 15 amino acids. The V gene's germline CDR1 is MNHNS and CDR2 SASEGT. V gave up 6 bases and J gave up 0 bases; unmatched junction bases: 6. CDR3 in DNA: TGTGCCAGCAGCCGGGGGACAGGGATCTCCTACGAGCAGTACTTC. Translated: CASSRGTGISYEQYF.

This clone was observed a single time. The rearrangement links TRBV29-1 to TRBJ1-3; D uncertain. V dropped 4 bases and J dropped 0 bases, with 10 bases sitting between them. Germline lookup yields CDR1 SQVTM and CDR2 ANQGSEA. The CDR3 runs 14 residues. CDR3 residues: CSVVISASGNTIYF. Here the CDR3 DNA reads TGCAGCGTTGTAATTTCTGCCTCTGGAAACACCATATATTTT.

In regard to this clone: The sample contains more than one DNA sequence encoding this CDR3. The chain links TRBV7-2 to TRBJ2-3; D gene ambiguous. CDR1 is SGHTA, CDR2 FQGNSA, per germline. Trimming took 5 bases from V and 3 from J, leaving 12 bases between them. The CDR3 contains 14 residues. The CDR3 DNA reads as TGTGCCAGCAGCACTTACCTAGGGACAGATACGCAGTATTTT. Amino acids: CASSTYLGTDTQYF.

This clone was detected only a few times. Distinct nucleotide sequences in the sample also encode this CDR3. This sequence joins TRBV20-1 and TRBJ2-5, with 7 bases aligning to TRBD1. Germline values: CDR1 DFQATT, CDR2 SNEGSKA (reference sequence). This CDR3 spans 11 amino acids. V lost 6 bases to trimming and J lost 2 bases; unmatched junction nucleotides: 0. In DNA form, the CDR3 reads TGCAGTGCCAGGGGGCAAGAGACCCAGTACTTC. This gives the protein CSARGQETQYF.

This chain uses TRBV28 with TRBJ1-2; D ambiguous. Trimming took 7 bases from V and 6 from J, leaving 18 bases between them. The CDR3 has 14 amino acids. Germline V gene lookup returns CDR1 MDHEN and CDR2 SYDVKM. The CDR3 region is CASTDPWKSDGYTF. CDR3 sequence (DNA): TGTGCCAGCACCGATCCATGGAAGTCTGATGGCTACACCTTC.

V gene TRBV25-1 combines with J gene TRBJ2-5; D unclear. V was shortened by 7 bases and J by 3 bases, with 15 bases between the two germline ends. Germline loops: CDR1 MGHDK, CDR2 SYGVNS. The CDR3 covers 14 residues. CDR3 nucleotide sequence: TGTGCCAGCAAGGGTTTAAGGTTGGAAGAGACCCAGTACTTC. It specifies CASKGLRLEETQYF.

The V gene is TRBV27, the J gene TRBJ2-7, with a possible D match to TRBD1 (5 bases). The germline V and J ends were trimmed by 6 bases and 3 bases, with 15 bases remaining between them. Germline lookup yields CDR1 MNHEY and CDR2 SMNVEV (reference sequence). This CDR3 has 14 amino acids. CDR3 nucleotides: TGTGCCAGCAGCCAGGGCAGGTTAAACTACGAGCAGTACTTC. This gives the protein CASSQGRLNYEQYF.

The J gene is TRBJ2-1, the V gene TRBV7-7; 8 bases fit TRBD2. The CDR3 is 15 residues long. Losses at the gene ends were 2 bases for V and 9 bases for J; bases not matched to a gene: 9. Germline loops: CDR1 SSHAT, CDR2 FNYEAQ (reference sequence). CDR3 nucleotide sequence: TGTGCCAGCAGCTTAACCTCAGGACTAGCAAGTGAGCAGTTCTTC. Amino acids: CASSLTSGLASEQFF.